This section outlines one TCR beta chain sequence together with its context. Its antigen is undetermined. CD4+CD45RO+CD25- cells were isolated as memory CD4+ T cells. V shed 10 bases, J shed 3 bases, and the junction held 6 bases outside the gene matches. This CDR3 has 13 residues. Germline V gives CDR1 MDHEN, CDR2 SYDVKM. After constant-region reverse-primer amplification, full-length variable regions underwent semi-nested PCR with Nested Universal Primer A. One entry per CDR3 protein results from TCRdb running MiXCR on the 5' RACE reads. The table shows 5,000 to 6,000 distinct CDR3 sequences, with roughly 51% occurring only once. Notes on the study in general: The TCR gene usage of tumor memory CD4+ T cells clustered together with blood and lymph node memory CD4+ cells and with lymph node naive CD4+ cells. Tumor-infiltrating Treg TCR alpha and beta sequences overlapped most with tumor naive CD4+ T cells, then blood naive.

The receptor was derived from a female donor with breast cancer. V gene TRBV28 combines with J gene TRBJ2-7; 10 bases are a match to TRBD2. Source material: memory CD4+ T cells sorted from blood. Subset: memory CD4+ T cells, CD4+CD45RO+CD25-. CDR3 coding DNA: TGTGCCATCTGGACTAGCGGAAACTACGAGCAGTACTTC. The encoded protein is CAIWTSGNYEQYF.